This TCR beta chain appears in the sequencing data of a study of OX40 agonist ivuxolimab in advanced cancers. On the study more broadly: Allowance was made for prior anti-PD-1, anti-PD-L1 or anti-CTLA-4 therapy, and 40% to 45% had some.

In the case of this clone: The antigen is not known.

The germline gives CDR1 MNHNY, CDR2 SVGAGI (reference sequence). This CDR3 has 16 amino acids. V was clipped by 6 bases and J by 9 bases; unmatched bases: 16. The data were produced by immunoSEQ multiplex PCR, yet TCRdb's version contains in-frame clones alone and is incomplete. Of approximately 90,000 clones listed, less than 95% are singletons. Whole-study findings and limits: Those patients achieving a partial response at 0.1-3.0 mg/kg showed among the lowest clonal expansion. CD8+ T cells (on average) carried more expanded clones than CD4+ T cells.

This clonotype originated in an adult with an advanced solid tumor such as melanoma, head and neck, liver or kidney cancer. The chain links TRBV6-6 to TRBJ2-1; TRBD2 matches 8 bases. The specimen was CD4+ or CD8+ T cells sorted from blood, collected in a trial of the OX40 agonist ivuxolimab. The CDR3 DNA reads TGTGCCAGCAGCCGCCTTGATCCCAGCGGGAGCCGTGAGCAGTTCTTC. This translates into CASSRLDPSGSREQFF.